Following are 15 T cell receptor beta chains from one sample sequenced in a study of cytomegalovirus exposure and HLA in healthy donors. The primer mix had 60 Vbeta and 13 Jbeta primers. The method was immunoSEQ multiplex PCR; TCRdb's version includes in-frame clones alone and lacks a portion of them. The sample consists of 130,000 or so clones, 65% to 85% of them appearing once. Sequencing was carried out using PBMCs. The source is a woman aged 18-29 years in good health and CMV-seronegative.

The chain recombines TRBV6-6 with TRBJ2-5, with 8 bases aligning to TRBD1. Germline V gives CDR1 MNHNY, CDR2 SVGAGI (reference sequence). Germline trimming cut 4 bases from V and 5 bases from J; bases unmatched to any gene: 6. The CDR3 length is 14 residues. The CDR3 here is CASSSSGGRETQYF. Here the CDR3 DNA reads TGTGCCAGCAGTTCCTCAGGGGGCAGGGAGACCCAGTACTTC.

This clone was found a few times. CDR3 nucleotide sequence: TGTGCCAGCAGTTACGGGTCAGGGTACAATCAGCCCCAGCATTTT. Translation: CASSYGSGYNQPQHF. The V call is TRBV6-5, the J call TRBJ1-5; D possibly corresponds to TRBD1 (5 bases). CDR1 is MNHEY, CDR2 SVGAGI, per germline. V was trimmed by 2 bases and J by 3 bases, leaving 11 bases between them. This CDR3 has 15 amino acids.

The rearrangement joins TRBV20-1 to TRBJ2-1; D gene unclear. Germline values: CDR1 DFQATT, CDR2 SNEGSKA (reference sequence). The CDR3 is made up of 11 amino acids. The ends were cut back, 5 bases at V and 9 bases at J, with 11 bases in the middle. CDR3 DNA sequence: TGCAGTGCTGAGGAGAGTCCTGAGCAGTTCTTC. Its protein product is CSAEESPEQFF.

This chain joins TRBV18 and TRBJ2-2; D perhaps matches TRBD2 (5 bases). Germline CDR1 KGHSH, CDR2 LQKENI. V lost 0 bases and J 6 bases, leaving 23 bases between the germline ends. This CDR3 is built from 19 residues. The CDR3 sequence is CASSPPNVLHTGRSGELFF. The CDR3 nucleotides read TGTGCCAGCTCACCACCGAACGTTCTCCATACGGGAAGATCCGGGGAGCTGTTTTTT.

This sequence joins TRBV30 and TRBJ2-5; possibly TRBD1 for D (6 bases). Germline V CDR1 and CDR2: GTSNPN, SVGIG (reference sequence). The CDR3 runs 14 residues. V lost 0 bases and J 1 base, leaving 9 bases between the germline ends. CDR3 residues: CAWSVKGVQETQYF. In DNA form, the CDR3 reads TGTGCCTGGAGTGTAAAGGGGGTCCAAGAGACCCAGTACTTC.

This clone was counted only a few times. The chain links TRBV4-2 to TRBJ1-1, with 8 positions matching TRBD1. From germline, CDR1 is LGHNA and CDR2 YNFKEQ. The ends lost 0 bases at V and 0 bases at J; junction bases unmatched: 3. The CDR3 runs 16 residues. CDR3 bases: TGTGCCAGCAGCCAAGAGGAGACAGGGGTGAACACTGAAGCTTTCTTT. The encoded protein is CASSQEETGVNTEAFF.

V is TRBV2 and J is TRBJ1-2; D possibly corresponds to TRBD1 (5 bases). Trimming removed 4 bases at V and 8 bases at J, with 17 bases between. The CDR3 sequence is 14 residues long. Germline V CDR1 and CDR2: SNHLY, FYNNEI. CDR3 DNA: TGTGCCAGCAGTGCATGGACAACCCCCCCAGGCTACACCTTC. Translation gives CASSAWTTPPGYTF. The variable domain in full, with the rest retrieved from reference TRBV2 and TRBJ1-2, is EPEVTQTPSHQVTQMGQEVILRCVPISNHLYFYWYRQILGQKVEFLVSFYNNEISEKSEIFDDQFSVERPDGSNFTLKIRSTKLEDSAMYFCASSAWTTPPGYTFGSGTRLTVV.

This clone was observed a few times. The chain links TRBV14 to TRBJ1-2, with a weak D call TRBD1 (6 bases). Per the germline V gene, CDR1 is SGHDN and CDR2 is FVKESK. This CDR3 has 14 residues. V gave up 6 bases and J gave up 3 bases, with 14 bases separating them. The CDR3 region is CASRPQGWDYGYTF. The CDR3 coding sequence is TGTGCCAGCAGGCCACAGGGTTGGGACTATGGCTACACCTTC.

This clone was counted a few times. The rearrangement links TRBV5-6 to TRBJ1-2; 9 nucleotides match TRBD1. CDR3 length: 13 amino acids. V was pared by 4 bases and J by 5 bases, with 3 bases of the junction left unmatched. In germline, CDR1 is SGHDT, CDR2 YYEEEE. This CDR3 is CASSPGTGYGYTF. DNA of the CDR3: TGTGCCAGCAGCCCCGGGACAGGGTATGGCTACACCTTC.

The CDR3, as DNA: TGTGCCAGCAGCTTGGCGAGGACAGGGAACTATGGCTACACCTTC. This sequence encodes CASSLARTGNYGYTF. This chain uses TRBV5-4 with TRBJ1-2; 8 bases are shared with TRBD1. Losses at the gene ends were 0 bases for V and 2 bases for J; bases not matched to a gene: 3. CDR1 SGHNT and CDR2 YYREEE come from the germline V gene (reference sequence). The CDR3 runs to 15 residues. The variable domain in full, with the rest retrieved from reference TRBV5-4 and TRBJ1-2, is ETGVTQSPTHLIKTRGQQVTLRCSSQSGHNTVSWYQQALGQGPQFIFQYYREEENGRGNFPPRFSGLQFPNYSSELNVNALELDDSALYLCASSLARTGNYGYTFGSGTRLTVV.

The chain is built from TRBV6-6 and TRBJ2-7; a weak D match, TRBD2 (6 bases). The CDR3 totals 12 residues. Per germline, CDR1 MNHNY and CDR2 SVGAGI (reference sequence). The V end was cut by 2 bases, the J end by 4 bases, with 6 bases between. This CDR3 is CASSYAGYEQYF. The CDR3, as DNA: TGTGCCAGCAGTTACGCGGGATACGAGCAGTACTTC.

V usage is TRBV6-5 and J usage is TRBJ2-7, with D possibly TRBD2 on 5 matching bases. From germline, CDR1 is MNHEY and CDR2 SVGAGI. V lost 6 bases and J lost 1, with 7 bases in between. The CDR3 sequence is 12 residues long. CDR3 in amino acids: CASRRDSYEQYF. The DNA of the CDR3 is TGTGCCAGCAGACGGGATTCCTACGAGCAGTACTTC.

V is TRBV19 and J is TRBJ2-1; maybe TRBD2 (5 bases). The germline CDR1 and CDR2 sequences are LNHDA and SQIVND (reference sequence). The length of the CDR3 is 15 residues. Trimming pared 5 bases from V and 3 bases from J, leaving 14 bases between. Here the CDR3 DNA reads TGTGCCAGTAGTGTACTAGTGCACCTCTACAATGAGCAGTTCTTC. It yields the protein CASSVLVHLYNEQFF.

The V call is TRBV12-5, the J call TRBJ2-7; TRBD1 might be the D (6 bases). CDR3 length: 16 residues. Germline-derived CDR1 and CDR2 are LGHNT and FRNRAP. Trimming took off 1 base at V and 2 bases at J, with 15 bases between the two ends. The CDR3 here is CASGLARLGQTYEQYF. CDR3 in DNA: TGTGCTAGTGGTTTGGCCCGTCTCGGACAGACCTACGAGCAGTACTTC.

The V and J genes are TRBV9 and TRBJ2-2; the match to TRBD2 covers 10 bases. Trimming at V came to 2 bases and at J to 10 bases, leaving 11 bases not matched to a gene. CDR1 is SGDLS and CDR2 is YYNGEE in the germline V gene. The CDR3 is made up of 16 amino acids. DNA for the CDR3: TGTGCCAGCAGCGTTTCGACTAGCGGGCCAAAGGAGGAGCTGTTTTTT. Translated: CASSVSTSGPKEELFF.